Given below is one T cell receptor (beta chain) in context. Its antigen remains unidentified. Base-call qualities are not available, and no considerably larger clone is one nucleotide away. This specimen belongs to a study of T cell changes during pregnancy in multiple sclerosis (dated by TCRdb to the late 2010s). The study in broad terms: Changes in the T cell repertoire over the course of pregnancy were examined in this study in women with multiple sclerosis.

Library preparation employed the immunoSEQ multiplex PCR assay. TCRdb obtained this table from immuneACCESS and retained in-frame rearrangements with V and J assigned. These tables miss some clones; where compared with another copy, unresolved V genes account for less than half of the shortfall, and the remainder is unexplained. This sample holds around 110,000 clones; 85% to 95% were observed only once. The ten largest clones add up to 1.6% of the sample. In the germline V gene, CDR1 corresponds to SNHLY and CDR2 to FYNNEI. There are 17 amino acids in the CDR3, from cysteine to phenylalanine inclusive. Here the CDR3 DNA is all that survives: 51 bases in frame from base 1. Between the V and J ends, shortened by 4 bases and 7 bases respectively, the junction contains 22 bases.

The clonotype originates from a female donor with multiple sclerosis, enrolled in a pregnancy study. The sequence links TRBV2 to TRBJ2-2; 8 matching bases give a weak D call of TRBD1. Source: peripheral blood, taken after pregnancy. This receptor carries the CDR3 CASSAGGPGGWIGELFF. In nucleotides, the sequence is TGTGCCAGCAGTGCGGGGGGACCAGGGGGCTGGATCGGGGAGCTGTTTTTT. The CDR3 plus the reference TRBV2 and TRBJ2-2 genes for the other parts give the full variable domain: EPEVTQTPSHQVTQMGQEVILRCVPISNHLYFYWYRQILGQKVEFLVSFYNNEISEKSEIFDDQFSVERPDGSNFTLKIRSTKLEDSAMYFCASSAGGPGGWIGELFFGEGSRLTVL.